The rows below give T cell receptor beta chains drawn from one sample of a study of T cells in Graves' hyperthyroidism and ophthalmopathy. TCRdb ran MiXCR on the multiplex PCR reads and lists one entry per CDR3 protein. The sample includes 500,000 to 550,000 distinct CDR3 sequences, 15% to 20% of them seen just once. The material sequenced was blood. The source of these receptors is a man aged 40-49 years with Graves' ophthalmopathy. Both conserved end residues are part of each CDR3. The order of the fields is clone size, J gene, V gene, D gene, CDR3 DNA, CDR3 protein. The D gene is left open where the match is weak. Rows give clone size only sometimes, using once, few, many, or a class for an expanded clone.

clone_size: many
j_call: TRBJ2-6
v_call: TRBV28
d_call: -
cdr3_nt: TGTGCCAGCAGTTTCCTTGGGGGCTCTGGGGCCAACGTCCTGACTTTC
cdr3_aa: CASSFLGGSGANVLTF

clone_size: many
j_call: TRBJ2-3
v_call: TRBV7-3
d_call: TRBD2
cdr3_nt: TGTGCCAGCAGCTTCCCCCTGGGAGGGCGGGGCAACACAGATACGCAGTATTTT
cdr3_aa: CASSFPLGGRGNTDTQYF

clone_size: few
j_call: TRBJ1-2
v_call: TRBV5-4
d_call: -
cdr3_nt: TGTGCCAGCAGCTCTACACGGTTCTACACCTTC
cdr3_aa: CASSSTRFYTF

clone_size: many
j_call: TRBJ2-7
v_call: TRBV6-1
d_call: TRBD1
cdr3_nt: TGTGCCAGCAGCAGGACAGGGGACTACGAGCAGTACTTC
cdr3_aa: CASSRTGDYEQYF

clone_size: -
j_call: TRBJ2-2
v_call: TRBV18
d_call: -
cdr3_nt: TGTGCCAGCTCACCTTCTTCAGACTTGGGGCCCGGGGAGCTGTTTTTT
cdr3_aa: CASSPSSDLGPGELFF

clone_size: few
j_call: TRBJ2-7
v_call: TRBV5-1
d_call: TRBD2
cdr3_nt: TGCGCCAGCAGCCGGGCGGGAACTAGCGGGAACTCCTACGAGCAGTACTTC
cdr3_aa: CASSRAGTSGNSYEQYF

clone_size: -
j_call: TRBJ2-7
v_call: TRBV5-6
d_call: -
cdr3_nt: TGTGCCAGCAGCTTGGAGGGGGGAGGGCCATATACTTACGAGCAGTACTTC
cdr3_aa: CASSLEGGGPYTYEQYF

clone_size: many
j_call: TRBJ2-2
v_call: TRBV12-3/TRBV12-4
d_call: TRBD1
cdr3_nt: TGTGCCAGTATACCCAGGGGGCGAGGCACCGGGGAGCTGTTTTTT
cdr3_aa: CASIPRGRGTGELFF

clone_size: -
j_call: TRBJ2-3
v_call: TRBV5-4
d_call: TRBD2
cdr3_nt: TGTGCCAGCAGCTCCGGTGGGGCTAGCGGGGGTACAGATACGCAGTATTTT
cdr3_aa: CASSSGGASGGTDTQYF

clone_size: many
j_call: TRBJ2-1
v_call: TRBV20-1
d_call: -
cdr3_nt: TGCAGTGCTAGTGACGGGACTCTTTCCCGTAAGCAGTTCTTC
cdr3_aa: CSASDGTLSRKQFF

clone_size: few
j_call: TRBJ2-7
v_call: TRBV12-3/TRBV12-4
d_call: TRBD2
cdr3_nt: TGTGCCAGCAGTACCCCCCCGGGACTAACTACCTACGAGCAGTACTTC
cdr3_aa: CASSTPPGLTTYEQYF

clone_size: -
j_call: TRBJ2-2
v_call: TRBV29-1
d_call: -
cdr3_nt: TGCAGCGTTGAAGGGACAGACGTGGGAGAGAACACCGGGGAGCTGTTTTTT
cdr3_aa: CSVEGTDVGENTGELFF

clone_size: -
j_call: TRBJ1-1
v_call: TRBV20-1
d_call: -
cdr3_nt: TGCAGTGCTACGGATGGGAGGGACACTGAAGCTTTCTTT
cdr3_aa: CSATDGRDTEAFF

clone_size: -
j_call: TRBJ2-7
v_call: TRBV19
d_call: TRBD2
cdr3_nt: TGTGCCAGTAGTTTGGAGGGAGGGACCTACGAGCAGTACTTC
cdr3_aa: CASSLEGGTYEQYF

clone_size: many
j_call: TRBJ2-5
v_call: TRBV12-3/TRBV12-4
d_call: TRBD1
cdr3_nt: TGTGCCAGCAGGGGGGGGGACAGGGCCGGGGAGACCCAGTACTTC
cdr3_aa: CASRGGDRAGETQYF

clone_size: few
j_call: TRBJ2-6
v_call: TRBV4-3
d_call: -
cdr3_nt: TGCGCCAGCAGCCGAAAAGCCAACGTCCTGACTTTC
cdr3_aa: CASSRKANVLTF

clone_size: few
j_call: TRBJ2-2
v_call: TRBV20-1
d_call: TRBD2
cdr3_nt: TGCAGTGCTTCCTCTAGCGGGAGGGCGAACGGGGAGCTGTTTTTT
cdr3_aa: CSASSSGRANGELFF

clone_size: few
j_call: TRBJ1-1
v_call: TRBV12-5
d_call: TRBD1
cdr3_nt: TGTGCTAGTGGTTCCCCACAGGGGAGGCCTGAAGCTTTCTTT
cdr3_aa: CASGSPQGRPEAFF

clone_size: few
j_call: TRBJ1-3
v_call: TRBV13
d_call: -
cdr3_nt: TGTGCCAGCCGGCAAACAGGAAACACCATATATTTT
cdr3_aa: CASRQTGNTIYF

clone_size: -
j_call: TRBJ1-5
v_call: TRBV7-2
d_call: -
cdr3_nt: TGTGCCAGCAGCTTAAGGGGGGGGCTTGAGCAGCCCCAGCATTTT
cdr3_aa: CASSLRGGLEQPQHF

clone_size: few
j_call: TRBJ1-1
v_call: TRBV7-3
d_call: -
cdr3_nt: TGTGCCAGCAGCCCCAGGGTGGGGGAGCCCATGAACACTGAAGCTTTCTTT
cdr3_aa: CASSPRVGEPMNTEAFF

clone_size: many
j_call: TRBJ2-3
v_call: TRBV7-2
d_call: TRBD2
cdr3_nt: TGTGCCAGCAGCTTAGCGTTCCGGACTAGCGGTAGCACAGATACGCAGTATTTT
cdr3_aa: CASSLAFRTSGSTDTQYF

clone_size: few
j_call: TRBJ1-1
v_call: TRBV20-1
d_call: TRBD1
cdr3_nt: TGCAGTGCTAGGGGTAGGGGACAGGGAATTGAAGCTTTCTTT
cdr3_aa: CSARGRGQGIEAFF

clone_size: few
j_call: TRBJ2-2
v_call: TRBV4-1
d_call: TRBD2
cdr3_nt: TGCGCCAGCAGCCAAGAGGGTAGCGGGAGCGCGAACACCGGGGAGCTGTTTTTT
cdr3_aa: CASSQEGSGSANTGELFF

clone_size: -
j_call: TRBJ2-3
v_call: TRBV6-1
d_call: TRBD1
cdr3_nt: TGTGCCAGCATCAAACAGGGGACAGATACGCAGTATTTT
cdr3_aa: CASIKQGTDTQYF

clone_size: few
j_call: TRBJ1-4
v_call: TRBV6-1
d_call: -
cdr3_nt: TGTGCCAGCAGTTTCCAAAGCAGCCCTAATGAAAAACTGTTTTTT
cdr3_aa: CASSFQSSPNEKLFF

clone_size: many
j_call: TRBJ2-7
v_call: TRBV5-1
d_call: -
cdr3_nt: TGTGCCAGCTCTCTCACCGGGAATTACGAGCAGTACTTC
cdr3_aa: CASSLTGNYEQYF

clone_size: few
j_call: TRBJ2-1
v_call: TRBV7-3
d_call: -
cdr3_nt: TGTGCCAGCAGCTTAGCGGGGCAAAGCAATGAGCAGTTCTTC
cdr3_aa: CASSLAGQSNEQFF

clone_size: many
j_call: TRBJ2-5
v_call: TRBV19
d_call: -
cdr3_nt: TGTGCCAGTAGTATAGACCCCAACGAAGAGACCCAGTACTTC
cdr3_aa: CASSIDPNEETQYF

clone_size: few
j_call: TRBJ2-4
v_call: TRBV5-1
d_call: -
cdr3_nt: TGCGCCAGCACCGACAGTCGGGACATTCAGTACTTC
cdr3_aa: CASTDSRDIQYF

clone_size: few
j_call: TRBJ1-2
v_call: TRBV5-1
d_call: -
cdr3_nt: TGCGCCAGCAGCTTATTGGGAGAATACTATGGCTACACCTTC
cdr3_aa: CASSLLGEYYGYTF

clone_size: -
j_call: TRBJ1-2
v_call: TRBV7-6
d_call: TRBD1
cdr3_nt: TGTGCCAGCAGCTTGGACAGGGGTGACTACACCTTC
cdr3_aa: CASSLDRGDYTF

clone_size: many
j_call: TRBJ2-7
v_call: TRBV18
d_call: TRBD2
cdr3_nt: TGTGCCAGCTCACCGGGACTAGCGGGAGAGCAGTACTTC
cdr3_aa: CASSPGLAGEQYF

clone_size: -
j_call: TRBJ1-2
v_call: TRBV10-3
d_call: TRBD1
cdr3_nt: TGTGCCACGTGGGGACAGGGGTATGATGGCTACACCTTC
cdr3_aa: CATWGQGYDGYTF

clone_size: once
j_call: TRBJ2-5
v_call: TRBV6-2/TRBV6-3
d_call: TRBD2
cdr3_nt: TGTGTCAGCAGGGCCGGGACTAGTCTAATGGCCCAGTACTTC
cdr3_aa: CVSRAGTSLMAQYF

clone_size: -
j_call: TRBJ2-1
v_call: TRBV28
d_call: -
cdr3_nt: TGTGCCTCCAAGGGTGGGGGCCCAACCTACAATGAGCAGTTCTTC
cdr3_aa: CASKGGGPTYNEQFF

clone_size: -
j_call: TRBJ1-1
v_call: TRBV4-1
d_call: TRBD1
cdr3_nt: TGCGCCAGCAGCCAAGATCCGGGGGACAGCATGAACACTGAAGCTTTCTTT
cdr3_aa: CASSQDPGDSMNTEAFF

clone_size: -
j_call: TRBJ2-6
v_call: TRBV6-1
d_call: TRBD2
cdr3_nt: TGTGCCAGCAGTCCTTATCCGGGACTACTTGCTGGCTCTGGGGCCAACGTCCTGACTTTC
cdr3_aa: CASSPYPGLLAGSGANVLTF

clone_size: -
j_call: TRBJ1-3
v_call: TRBV7-2
d_call: -
cdr3_nt: TGTGCCAGCAGCCATCCAACCGCAGGAACCTCTGGAAACACCATATATTTT
cdr3_aa: CASSHPTAGTSGNTIYF

clone_size: -
j_call: TRBJ1-2
v_call: TRBV10-3
d_call: -
cdr3_nt: TGTGCCACCCGTGTGGGGGCTGGTAACTATGGCTACACCTTC
cdr3_aa: CATRVGAGNYGYTF

clone_size: few
j_call: TRBJ2-5
v_call: TRBV5-6
d_call: TRBD2
cdr3_nt: TGTGCCAGCAGGCGGGAGGGACTAGCGAAAGAGACCCAGTACTTC
cdr3_aa: CASRREGLAKETQYF

clone_size: -
j_call: TRBJ2-7
v_call: TRBV20-1
d_call: TRBD1
cdr3_nt: TGCAGTGCTAGAGATGTCAACCCGACAGGGACAACCTACGAGCAGTACTTC
cdr3_aa: CSARDVNPTGTTYEQYF

clone_size: few
j_call: TRBJ1-1
v_call: TRBV5-6
d_call: -
cdr3_nt: TGTGCCAGCAGCCGTATTGAACGCAGCACTGAAGCTTTCTTT
cdr3_aa: CASSRIERSTEAFF

clone_size: few
j_call: TRBJ2-3
v_call: TRBV7-3
d_call: TRBD2
cdr3_nt: TGTGCCAGCAGCTTAAAAGGGGGGGCTAGCGGGAGTCTCAGCACAGATACGCAGTATTTT
cdr3_aa: CASSLKGGASGSLSTDTQYF

clone_size: -
j_call: TRBJ2-5
v_call: TRBV20-1
d_call: -
cdr3_nt: TGCAGTGCTAGAGATCGTCTCAGGGGTCGCCAAGAGACCCAGTACTTC
cdr3_aa: CSARDRLRGRQETQYF

clone_size: few
j_call: TRBJ2-3
v_call: TRBV28
d_call: -
cdr3_nt: TGTGCCAGCAGTCTCGACCAGGGTGGAGATACGCAGTATTTT
cdr3_aa: CASSLDQGGDTQYF

clone_size: -
j_call: TRBJ2-1
v_call: TRBV5-1
d_call: -
cdr3_nt: TGCGCCAGCAGCCACGTGAGAGGGCAGGGACGGTTTAATGAGCAGTTCTTC
cdr3_aa: CASSHVRGQGRFNEQFF

clone_size: many
j_call: TRBJ1-2
v_call: TRBV5-1
d_call: TRBD1
cdr3_nt: TGCGCCAGCAGCACACAGGGGTCGGGTGACGGCTACACCTTC
cdr3_aa: CASSTQGSGDGYTF